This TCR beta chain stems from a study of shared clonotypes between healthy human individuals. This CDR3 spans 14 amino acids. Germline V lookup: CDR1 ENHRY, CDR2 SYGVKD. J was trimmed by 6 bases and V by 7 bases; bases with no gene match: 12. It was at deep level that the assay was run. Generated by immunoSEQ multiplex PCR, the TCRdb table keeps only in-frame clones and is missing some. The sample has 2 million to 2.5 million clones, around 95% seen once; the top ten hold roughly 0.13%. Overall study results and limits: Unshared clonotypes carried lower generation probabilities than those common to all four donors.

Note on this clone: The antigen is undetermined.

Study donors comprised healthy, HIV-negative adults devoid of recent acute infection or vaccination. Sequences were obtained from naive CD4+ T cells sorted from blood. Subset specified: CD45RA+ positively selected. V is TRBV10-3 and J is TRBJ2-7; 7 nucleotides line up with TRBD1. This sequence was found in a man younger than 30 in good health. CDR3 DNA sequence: TGTGCCATCACCGGCACAGGGGTAACGGGCGAGCAGTACTTC. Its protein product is CAITGTGVTGEQYF.